Presented here are 4 T cell receptor beta chains from one specimen sequenced in a study of cytomegalovirus exposure and HLA in healthy donors. Amplification used 60 Vbeta primers and 13 Jbeta primers. Some clones are missing from TCRdb's copy, which holds only in-frame ones; the method was immunoSEQ multiplex PCR. This table holds around 150,000 clones, over 60% found once. Sample: PBMCs. The receptor source for this set is a man between 35 and 55 years old in good health and CMV-seronegative.

The rearrangement links TRBV9 to TRBJ1-1; TRBD1 matches at 8 bases. Looked up from germline, CDR1 is SGDLS and CDR2 is YYNGEE. V was pared by 1 base and J by 5 bases, with 10 bases of the junction left unmatched. CDR3 length: 16 residues. DNA of the CDR3: TGTGCCAGCAGCGTACCCCCGGACAGGGCAGGGACTGAAGCTTTCTTT. This sequence encodes CASSVPPDRAGTEAFF.

About this clone: Other DNA sequences in this specimen translate into the identical CDR3. This chain links TRBV19 with TRBJ1-5; D is unclear. CDR1 and CDR2 (germline): LNHDA, SQIVND (reference sequence). The CDR3 totals 14 residues. The V end was cut by 6 bases, the J end by 2 bases, with 11 bases between. The CDR3 protein is CASSRRTGNQPQHF. CDR3 bases: TGTGCCAGTAGCAGGAGGACGGGCAATCAGCCCCAGCATTTT.

V is TRBV9 and J is TRBJ1-6; D remains ambiguous. V was cut by 0 bases and J by 5 bases, with 15 bases left in between. The CDR3 is 17 residues long. Germline CDR1 and CDR2: SGDLS and YYNGEE. The DNA for the CDR3 is TGTGCCAGCAGCGTAGACCACTCCCCACGGGATAATTCACCCCTCCACTTT. Amino acid sequence: CASSVDHSPRDNSPLHF.

CDR3 sequence (DNA): TGTGCCAGCAGCTTGCGATCGGGTGAGCAGTTCTTC. Protein sequence: CASSLRSGEQFF. The chain carries TRBV5-6 and TRBJ2-1; no firm D call. The CDR3 loop spans 12 amino acids. V gave up 1 base and J gave up 9 bases, with 8 bases separating them. Looked up from germline, CDR1 is SGHDT and CDR2 is YYEEEE.